The rows below give T cell receptor beta chains drawn from one sample of a study of OX40 agonist ivuxolimab in advanced cancers. The protocol was immunoSEQ multiplex PCR, while the TCRdb copy is restricted to in-frame clones and leaves out a portion. The repertoire holds 30,000 to 35,000 clones, with approximately 79% as singletons. The sequences come from CD4+ or CD8+ T cells sorted from blood, collected in a trial of the OX40 agonist ivuxolimab. Receptor source: an adult with an advanced solid tumor such as melanoma, head and neck, liver or kidney cancer. CDR3s include the opening cysteine and the closing phenylalanine or tryptophan. Fields, in order: J gene, clone size, D gene, V gene, CDR3 length, CDR3 DNA, CDR3 protein. D genes are given only for firm matches. Size is stated for part of the rows, as once, few or many counts, or as a class when the clone is expanded.

TRBJ1-5 NA NA TRBV5-6 14 TGTGCCAGCAGCCCCCCCGGGGGCAATCAGCCCCAGCATTTT CASSPPGGNQPQHF
TRBJ1-6 NA TRBD1 TRBV5-1 16 TGCGCCAGCAGATGGACAGGCCTAGCCCCGAATTCACCCCTCCACTTT CASRWTGLAPNSPLHF
TRBJ1-6 NA NA TRBV7-9 15 TGTGCCAGCACGTCGGCGGAGGGGTTAAATTCACCCCTCCACTTT CASTSAEGLNSPLHF
TRBJ2-7 NA NA TRBV11-2 14 TGTGCCAGCAGCCGACCCGGGGGATCCTACGAGCAGTACTTC CASSRPGGSYEQYF
TRBJ2-5 once NA TRBV6-5 14 TGTGCCACACGACCGGGACGGATCCAAGAGACCCAGTACTTC CATRPGRIQETQYF
TRBJ2-1 NA NA TRBV4-2 13 TGTGCCAGCAGCCAAGGTGGAGACAATGAGCAGTTCTTC CASSQGGDNEQFF
TRBJ2-4 NA NA TRBV27 17 TGTGCCAGCAGCTCGCTAGGGATAAGGGTTGACCAAAACATTCAGTACTTC CASSSLGIRVDQNIQYF
TRBJ2-7 once TRBD1 TRBV2 13 TGTGCCAGCAGTGAAACCAGGGGGAGCGAGCAGTACTTC CASSETRGSEQYF
TRBJ2-2 NA NA TRBV19 14 TGTGCCAGTAGTTGGGAAGGGGGGACCGGGGAGCTGTTTTTT CASSWEGGTGELFF
TRBJ2-1 NA TRBD1 TRBV11-2 15 TGTGCCAGCAGCCCAGGACAGGGGCCCTACAATGAGCAGTTCTTC CASSPGQGPYNEQFF
TRBJ2-1 NA NA TRBV5-4 15 TGTGCCAGCAGCTTGGGGGGGGACTCCTACAATGAGCAGTTCTTC CASSLGGDSYNEQFF
TRBJ2-7 few NA TRBV5-6 16 TGTGCCAGCAGCTTGGCTGGACGGAAAAGGTTCAACGAGCAGTACTTC CASSLAGRKRFNEQYF
TRBJ2-1 NA TRBD2 TRBV2 17 TGTGCCAGCAATTCCGGGACTAGCGGGAGGCTCCACAATGAGCAGTTCTTC CASNSGTSGRLHNEQFF
TRBJ2-7 NA TRBD1 TRBV6-5 14 TGTGCCAGCAGCCGGGACAGGGGGCTCGGCGAGCAGTACTTC CASSRDRGLGEQYF
TRBJ2-4 NA NA TRBV28 13 TGTGCCAGCAGGGCCCAGGGAAAAAACATTCAGTACTTC CASRAQGKNIQYF
TRBJ1-1 NA NA TRBV28 14 TGTGCCAGCAGTTTACTGGGGGGGAACACTGAAGCTTTCTTT CASSLLGGNTEAFF
TRBJ2-1 few NA TRBV9 12 TGTGCCAGCACTTCTGTTAACAATGAGCAGTTCTTC CASTSVNNEQFF
TRBJ2-3 NA TRBD2 TRBV18 18 TGTGCCAGCTCCACCAACCCAACTGGACTAGCGGGAGCAGATACGCAGTATTTT CASSTNPTGLAGADTQYF
TRBJ2-1 NA NA TRBV13 14 TGTGCCAGCAGCTCAAGGGCAGGGGCAAATGAGCAGTTCTTC CASSSRAGANEQFF
TRBJ2-7 NA TRBD1 TRBV6-6 15 TGTGCCAGCAGTTACGGGGACAGGGGGACCTACGAGCAGTACTTC CASSYGDRGTYEQYF
TRBJ1-1 medium-sized NA TRBV11-2 15 TGTGCCAGCAGCGGCCGGGCGGGGGGGAACACTGAAGCTTTCTTT CASSGRAGGNTEAFF
TRBJ2-7 NA TRBD2 TRBV5-8 16 TGTGCCAGCAGCTTTCACCTAGCGGGGCCTACCTACGAGCAGTACTTC CASSFHLAGPTYEQYF
TRBJ2-7 NA NA TRBV28 13 TGTGCCAGCGCCTACAGGAGCTCCTACGAGCAGTACTTC CASAYRSSYEQYF
TRBJ1-2 NA NA TRBV9 13 TGTGCCAGCAGCTCACTACAGGGATTTGGCTACACCTTC CASSSLQGFGYTF
TRBJ1-1 NA NA TRBV19 14 TGTGCCAGTATCGCCGGGACCCAGAACACTGAAGCTTTCTTT CASIAGTQNTEAFF
TRBJ2-3 NA NA TRBV5-5 17 TGTGCCAGCAGCTTGGGGCGGACTCTGGGGGGCACAGATACGCAGTATTTT CASSLGRTLGGTDTQYF
TRBJ2-6 NA NA TRBV7-3 16 TGTGCCAGCAGCACTATCAGGGGACCTGGGGCCAACGTCCTGACTTTC CASSTIRGPGANVLTF
TRBJ2-7 NA NA TRBV29-1 13 TGCAGCGGCGGGACGGGCCTCCTAAACGAGCAGTACTTC CSGGTGLLNEQYF
TRBJ2-5 NA TRBD2 TRBV5-1 15 TGCGCCAGCAAGGTAGCGGGAGATCGCGTAGAGACCCAGTACTTC CASKVAGDRVETQYF
TRBJ2-1 NA NA TRBV6-1 15 TGTGCCAGCAGTGATGAAACGAGCTCCTACAATGAGCAGTTCTTC CASSDETSSYNEQFF
TRBJ2-7 few TRBD2 TRBV27 17 TGTGCCAGCAGTCCCGGGACTAGCGGGACCGTAACCTACGAGCAGTACTTC CASSPGTSGTVTYEQYF
TRBJ2-7 NA NA TRBV27 14 TGTGCCAGCAGCCTAACTAGGGGCTCCTACGAGCAGTACTTC CASSLTRGSYEQYF
TRBJ2-1 NA TRBD2 TRBV2 14 TGTGCCAGCAGGCTAGCGGGAGGGGTGCATGAGCAGTTCTTC CASRLAGGVHEQFF
TRBJ2-3 once NA TRBV14 13 TGTGCCAGCAGCCAAGCGGCAACAGATACGCAGTATTTT CASSQAATDTQYF
TRBJ1-1 NA NA TRBV6-9 15 TGTGCCAGCAGTCCCAGGCAAGTCATGAACACTGAAGCTTTCTTT CASSPRQVMNTEAFF
TRBJ2-2 NA NA TRBV9 17 TGTGCCAGCAGCGTAAAGCAGGCTGGATCGTACACCGGGGAGCTGTTTTTT CASSVKQAGSYTGELFF
TRBJ2-1 NA TRBD1 TRBV18 15 TGTGCCAGCTCACCCCGTCAGGACAGGAGCAATGAGCAGTTCTTC CASSPRQDRSNEQFF
TRBJ2-7 NA NA TRBV29-1 13 TGCAGCGTTGAAGATTCGGCTTCCTACGAGCAGTACTTC CSVEDSASYEQYF
TRBJ2-7 NA NA TRBV30 13 TGTGCCTGGAGGGACCGTCGCTTCTACGAGCAGTACTTC CAWRDRRFYEQYF
TRBJ1-4 NA NA TRBV19 15 TGTGCCAGTAGTATCAGGGGTTGGTCTAATGAAAAACTGTTTTTT CASSIRGWSNEKLFF
TRBJ2-6 NA NA TRBV15 18 TGTGCCACCAGCAGAGAAGAGGCAGCGTACTCTGGGGCCAACGTCCTGACTTTC CATSREEAAYSGANVLTF
TRBJ1-2 NA NA TRBV28 17 TGTGCCAGCAGCCTGGGAGGGGGGGCTCCCATAAACTATGGCTACACCTTC CASSLGGGAPINYGYTF
TRBJ1-3 NA TRBD1 TRBV9 17 TGTGCCAGCAGCGTAGCTAACCCAGACAGGGGGGGAAACACCATATATTTT CASSVANPDRGGNTIYF
TRBJ2-7 NA NA TRBV4-1 15 TGCGCCAGCAGCCATATTCGTAGGGCCCCCTACGAGCAGTACTTC CASSHIRRAPYEQYF
TRBJ1-4 few NA TRBV7-9 17 TGTGCCAGCAGCTTAGAATTGGTTCCGACAACTAATGAAAAACTGTTTTTT CASSLELVPTTNEKLFF
TRBJ2-7 NA TRBD1 TRBV29-1 13 TGCAGCGTCGAAAAGGACAGGGGGTCCGAGCAGTACTTC CSVEKDRGSEQYF
TRBJ2-3 NA NA TRBV7-9 16 TGTGCCAGCAGTTCGGGGGGCCCGTCTAGCACAGATACGCAGTATTTT CASSSGGPSSTDTQYF